The T cell receptor beta chain under discussion was sequenced for a study of shared clonotypes between healthy human individuals. Study-wide context: Three CD4 naive, three CD4 memory, two CD8 naive and one CD8 memory plate were used per donor. Study results and caveats: Generally, estimated richness proved larger in naive subsets than it did in memory subsets.

Trimming stripped 7 bases from V and 2 bases from J, with 12 bases between. The CDR3 contains 14 residues. From germline, CDR1 is LNHDA and CDR2 SQIVND (reference sequence). A word on this clone: Its antigen is still unknown.

Naivety among CD8 cells was defined by CD45RO negativity and positive CCR7 selection, thereby excluding terminally differentiated effector memory CD45RA+ cells. Each donor was a Caucasian adult residing in Nashville, Tennessee. The assay was carried out at the deep level. Using immunoSEQ multiplex PCR, the repertoire was profiled, and TCRdb retains in-frame clones only, with some absent. The sample has over 2 million clones, 85% to 95% seen once; the top ten hold 1.1%. The receptor was derived from a man younger than 30 in good health. The material sequenced was naive CD8+ T cells sorted from blood. J is TRBJ2-1 and V is TRBV19; D is perhaps TRBD2 (6 bases). In nucleotides, the CDR3 is TGTGCCAGTAATGTGGGAGGCGCCTACAATGAGCAGTTCTTC. Translated: CASNVGGAYNEQFF.